The 21 T cell receptor beta chains below all came from one sample that was sequenced in a study of T cell responses to AZD1222 COVID-19 vaccine. Using immunoSEQ multiplex PCR, the repertoire was profiled, and TCRdb retains in-frame clones only, with some absent. The table records fewer than 85,000 clones, roughly 84% of them present only once. This specimen was peripheral blood, taken 28 days after the second AZD1222 dose. The receptors shown here come from an adult who received the AZD1222 COVID-19 vaccine.

This sequence joins TRBV30 and TRBJ1-6, with D hard to call. Germline lookup yields CDR1 GTSNPN and CDR2 SVGIG (reference sequence). V lost 0 bases, J lost 6 bases, and 12 bases lay in between. The CDR3 sequence is 15 residues long. This CDR3 reads CAWSVRGGSNSPLHF. The CDR3 nucleotides are TGTGCCTGGAGTGTACGAGGAGGGTCTAATTCACCCCTCCACTTT.

The chain's CDR3 is CASSIEISGTEAFF. Here the CDR3 DNA reads TGTGCCAGCAGCATCGAGATATCGGGCACTGAAGCTTTCTTT. The rearrangement joins TRBV5-4 to TRBJ1-1; no reliable D call. V was cut by 4 bases and J by 4 bases, with 14 bases left in between. The CDR3 is made up of 14 amino acids. In germline, CDR1 is SGHNT, CDR2 YYREEE (reference sequence).

The rearrangement joins TRBV5-8 to TRBJ1-3; no reliable D call. This CDR3 contains 15 residues. Germline V CDR1 and CDR2: SGHTS, YDEGEE. The V end was cut by 0 bases, the J end by 0 bases, with 7 bases between. CDR3 in DNA: TGTGCCAGCAGCTTGGGTCTGGTCTCTGGAAACACCATATATTTT. Protein product: CASSLGLVSGNTIYF. The full variable domain, its missing parts supplied by reference TRBV5-8 and TRBJ1-3, is EAGVTQSPTHLIKTRGQQATLRCSPISGHTSVYWYQQALGLGLQFLLWYDEGEERNRGNFPPRFSGRQFPNYSSELNVNALELEDSALYLCASSLGLVSGNTIYFGEGSWLTVV.

The gene calls are TRBV4-3 and TRBJ1-4, with D perhaps TRBD1 (5 bases). Germline CDR1 and CDR2: LGHNA and YSLEER. The V and J ends lost 0 bases and 7 bases respectively, with 9 bases between them. The CDR3 loop spans 14 amino acids. CDR3 DNA sequence: TGCGCCAGCAGCCAAGATAGGGGCGCTGAAAAACTGTTTTTT. Amino acids: CASSQDRGAEKLFF.

The J gene is TRBJ2-6, the V gene TRBV29-1, with 8 bases identical to TRBD1. The CDR3 loop spans 16 amino acids. Germline lookup yields CDR1 SQVTM and CDR2 ANQGSEA. V gave up 6 bases and J gave up 0 bases; unmatched junction bases: 7. DNA for the CDR3: TGCAGCGTAACGACAGGGGAAATCTCTGGGGCCAACGTCCTGACTTTC. It translates to CSVTTGEISGANVLTF.

This clone was counted a few times. The CDR3 coding sequence is TGTGCCACCAGCAGAGATCAAGACAGGGGGGTCTATGGCTACACCTTC. Protein sequence: CATSRDQDRGVYGYTF. The genes are TRBV15 and TRBJ1-2, with 9 positions matching TRBD1. CDR1 is LNHNV and CDR2 is YYDKDF in the germline V gene (reference sequence). The CDR3 contains 16 residues. With V trimmed by 0 bases and J by 4 bases, 6 bases remained unmatched. The whole variable domain, filled in from reference TRBV15 and TRBJ1-2, reads DAMVIQNPRYQVTQFGKPVTLSCSQTLNHNVMYWYQQKSSQAPKLLFHYYDKDFNNEADTPDNFQSRRPNTSFCFLDIRSPGLGDTAMYLCATSRDQDRGVYGYTFGSGTRLTVV.

V is TRBV5-4 and J is TRBJ2-7, with D possibly TRBD1 on 5 matching bases. V was trimmed by 1 base and J by 0 bases, leaving 11 bases between them. CDR3 length: 15 residues. Germline V gene sequence: CDR1 SGHNT, CDR2 YYREEE (reference sequence). The CDR3 region has the DNA TGTGCCAGCAGCTTGAGACAGAGGAGCTCCTACGAGCAGTACTTC. Translated: CASSLRQRSSYEQYF. Supplemented by reference TRBV5-4 and TRBJ2-7, the full variable domain reads ETGVTQSPTHLIKTRGQQVTLRCSSQSGHNTVSWYQQALGQGPQFIFQYYREEENGRGNFPPRFSGLQFPNYSSELNVNALELDDSALYLCASSLRQRSSYEQYFGPGTRLTVT.

The chain joins TRBV5-5 to TRBJ1-1; a weak D match, TRBD1 (6 bases). This CDR3 has 15 amino acids. V lost 0 bases, J lost 7 bases, and 16 bases lay in between. The V gene's germline CDR1 is SGHKS and CDR2 YYEKEE (reference sequence). Written as DNA, the CDR3 is TGTGCCAGCAGCTTGGTTCTGAGCGGGGGGCTTGAAGCTTTCTTT. It is translated as CASSLVLSGGLEAFF. Full variable domain (missing parts from reference TRBV5-5 and TRBJ1-1): DAGVTQSPTHLIKTRGQQVTLRCSPISGHKSVSWYQQVLGQGPQFIFQYYEKEERGRGNFPDRFSARQFPNYSSELNVNALLLGDSALYLCASSLVLSGGLEAFFGQGTRLTVV.

This clone has more than one count but fewer than ten. The chain carries TRBV6-5 and TRBJ1-1, with D maybe TRBD1 (5 bases). Germline lookup yields CDR1 MNHEY and CDR2 SVGAGI. V lost 6 bases and J lost 5, with 10 bases in between. The CDR3 runs 12 residues. The CDR3 loop is CASRGGKTEAFF. CDR3 DNA: TGTGCCAGCAGGGGGGGGAAGACTGAAGCTTTCTTT.

J is TRBJ2-2 and V is TRBV6-2 or TRBV6-3; D possibly corresponds to TRBD1 (6 bases). The CDR3 runs 15 residues. Germline-derived CDR1 and CDR2 are MNHEY and SVGEGT. V lost 4 bases to trimming and J lost 4 bases, with 13 bases between them. The DNA for the CDR3 is TGTGCCAGCAGTTTGGGTACAGGGTCCACCGGGGAGCTGTTTTTT. Amino acids: CASSLGTGSTGELFF.

The chain carries TRBV18 and TRBJ1-2; D might be TRBD1 (5 bases). The CDR3 is 15 amino acids. From germline, CDR1 is KGHSH and CDR2 LQKENI. Trimming took 4 bases from V and 2 from J, leaving 14 bases between them. The CDR3 DNA reads TGTGCCAGCTCACGACCCCCGGGGACCAACTATGGCTACACCTTC. Its protein product is CASSRPPGTNYGYTF.

The V and J genes are TRBV5-4 and TRBJ1-2, with 11 positions matching TRBD1. Germline CDR1 SGHNT, CDR2 YYREEE (reference sequence). The CDR3 consists of 16 residues. V shed 4 bases, J shed 2 bases, and the junction held 7 bases outside the gene matches. CDR3 bases: TGTGCCAGCAGCATCGGACAGGGGGCGGGCAACTATGGCTACACCTTC. Translating gives CASSIGQGAGNYGYTF.

This chain joins TRBV11-2 and TRBJ2-7, with 8 bases matching TRBD2. V shed 3 bases, J shed 5 bases, and the junction held 6 bases outside the gene matches. This CDR3 is 14 amino acids long. The germline V gene encodes CDR1 SGHAT and CDR2 FQNNGV. CDR3 sequence reads: CASSFLAGGNEQYF. For the CDR3, the DNA is TGTGCCAGCAGCTTTCTCGCGGGGGGTAACGAGCAGTACTTC.

The genes are TRBV7-9 and TRBJ1-2, with D possibly being TRBD1 (6 bases). This CDR3 has 16 residues. Deletions cut 5 bases from V and 1 base from J, with 17 bases between. Germline values: CDR1 SEHNR, CDR2 FQNEAQ (reference sequence). The CDR3 DNA reads TGTGCCAGCAGCCCTAAGGACAGCTCACGTAACTATGGCTACACCTTC. Residues: CASSPKDSSRNYGYTF.

The chain recombines TRBV7-2 with TRBJ1-1; D gene unclear. V lost 6 bases and J lost 0, with 11 bases in between. Germline CDR1 reads SGHTA; CDR2 reads FQGNSA. This CDR3 comprises 14 residues. This CDR3 is CASRSGSLNTEAFF. For the CDR3, the DNA is TGTGCCAGCAGATCCGGGTCATTGAACACTGAAGCTTTCTTT. Using reference TRBV7-2 and TRBJ1-1 for the parts outside the CDR3, the full variable domain is GAGVSQSPSNKVTEKGKDVELRCDPISGHTALYWYRQSLGQGLEFLIYFQGNSAPDKSGLPSDRFSAERTGGSVSTLTIQRTQQEDSAVYLCASRSGSLNTEAFFGQGTRLTVV.

This sequence joins TRBV2 and TRBJ1-6; a possible D gene is TRBD1 (5 bases). V was trimmed by 2 bases and J by 10 bases, leaving 15 bases between them. The CDR3 spans 15 residues. CDR1 is SNHLY and CDR2 is FYNNEI in the germline V gene. The CDR3 bases are TGTGCCAGCAGTGAAAAACAGGCCCCCGGATCACCCCTCCACTTT. Amino acids: CASSEKQAPGSPLHF.

This rearrangement joins TRBV2 to TRBJ1-3; D is undetermined. The CDR3 sequence is 14 residues long. Per the germline V gene, CDR1 is SNHLY and CDR2 is FYNNEI. V was shortened by 2 bases and J by 2 bases, with 7 bases between the two germline ends. The CDR3: CASSELVAGNTIYF. CDR3 DNA sequence: TGTGCCAGCAGTGAATTGGTGGCTGGAAACACCATATATTTT.

This clone was seen only a few times. The chain links TRBV7-2 to TRBJ2-7; D is possibly TRBD2 (5 bases). Germline CDR1 reads SGHTA; CDR2 reads FQGNSA. The V end lost 2 bases, the J end lost 3 bases, and 11 bases lay between the germline ends. This CDR3 contains 14 residues. The CDR3 region is CASSLSQDFYEQYF. The DNA of the CDR3 is TGTGCCAGCAGCTTAAGCCAGGACTTCTACGAGCAGTACTTC.

This clone was recorded once. The chain couples TRBV2 to TRBJ1-2; 7 bases align to TRBD1. V shed 11 bases and J 0 bases; nucleotides not matched to a gene: 6. The germline gives CDR1 SNHLY, CDR2 FYNNEI. This CDR3 is built from 13 residues. This chain's CDR3 is CAGHRGTNYGYTF. CDR3 in DNA: TGTGCCGGTCACAGGGGCACTAACTATGGCTACACCTTC.

The rearrangement links TRBV4-3 to TRBJ2-7; 7 nucleotides align to TRBD2. This CDR3 contains 15 residues. Trimming at V came to 1 base and at J to 5 bases, leaving 8 bases not matched to a gene. Looked up from germline, CDR1 is LGHNA and CDR2 is YSLEER. The CDR3 DNA reads TGCGCCAGCAGCCAAGGACTAGCAGAAGAACACGAGCAGTACTTC. It codes for CASSQGLAEEHEQYF.

The V gene is TRBV6-5, the J gene TRBJ1-4, with D possibly being TRBD1 (5 bases). The CDR3 extends over 15 amino acids. CDR1 is MNHEY and CDR2 is SVGAGI in the germline V gene. Trimming removed 6 bases from V and 0 bases from J, with 11 bases in between. The CDR3 nucleotides are TGTGCCAGCAGGCGCCGACAGTCAACTAATGAAAAACTGTTTTTT. Translating it yields CASRRRQSTNEKLFF.